This is a list of T cell receptor beta chains from one sample in a study of shared clonotypes between healthy human individuals. TCRdb's table, derived via immunoSEQ multiplex PCR, lists solely in-frame clones and lacks some. Here the sample spans more than 1.2 million clones, just under 99% being singletons. The sequenced sample was naive CD4+ T cells sorted from blood. Receptors were obtained from a man aged 25-40 years in good health. Each CDR3 is given with its conserved first and last residue. The D gene is left open where the match is weak.

V gene	D gene	CDR3 protein
TRBV19	NA	CASSMSDRPDHEQFF
TRBV14	TRBD2	CASSQIAGVNTGELFF
TRBV7-7	NA	CASSRSDLTTNEKLFF
TRBV5-4	TRBD2	CASSLGGTKPYEQYF
TRBV9	NA	CASSVLQIANTGELFF
TRBV9	NA	CASSGILPIYGYTF
TRBV5-5	NA	CASSSLTGNTGANVLTF
TRBV30	NA	CAWSRGATGYEQYF
TRBV27	TRBD2	CASSFLLAGVSGANVLTF
TRBV7-3	NA	CASSLQFSTEAFF
TRBV7-9	NA	CASSLAGNTGELFF
TRBV7-7	NA	CASSLRLHTEAFF
TRBV28	NA	CASSLRTAEAFF
TRBV7-2	TRBD2	CASSLEGLAGGELFF
TRBV5-4	NA	CASSNVGRLGTEAFF
TRBV4-1	NA	CASSQGAGEGFPQYF
TRBV5-5	TRBD2	CASSLTGGYNEQFF
TRBV2	NA	CASWTANEKLFF
TRBV5-8	NA	CASSLWGLDEQYF
TRBV18	TRBD2	CASSLQGLAGGPYEQYF
TRBV5-6	TRBD1	CASSPTGGGTAFF
TRBV30	NA	CAWSLPRWATEQFF
TRBV5-1	NA	CASSLGASVGQETQYF
TRBV5-4	TRBD1	CASSSVKGQGTTGELFF
TRBV2	NA	CASSGGGSYGYTF
TRBV20-1	NA	CSAKKNTEAFF
TRBV7-3	TRBD2	CASSLGLADYNEQFF
TRBV6-5	TRBD1	CASRTGGLFGYTF
TRBV7-2	NA	CASSFGLSGTEAFF
TRBV5-1	NA	CASSLAIENTGELFF
TRBV28	NA	CASLRGAGGTYSNQPQHF
TRBV7-9	NA	CASSLDGPYEQYF
TRBV7-9	NA	CASSSSASGNTIYF
TRBV7-2	TRBD2	CASSLEPGLASDTQYF
TRBV19	NA	CASSPAYEQYF
TRBV27	NA	CASSLSTRGGTQYF
TRBV5-1	NA	CASSLAPGSYNEQFF
TRBV30	TRBD1	CAWSVRLGTGQYNEQFF